The T cell receptor beta chain described here comes from a study of Ad26.COV2.S vaccination and SARS-CoV-2 variants. Whole-study results and caveats: Placebo recipients showed lower spike-specific TCR breadth than vaccinees.

TCRdb's copy holds only in-frame clones and misses some; the assay was immunoSEQ multiplex PCR. The sample shows hundreds of thousands of clones, roughly 89% of them seen only once. As for this clone: Its antigen is as yet unknown.

As for treatment: some 20 received Ad26.COV2.S at low or high dose, single or two shots; 5 received placebo; per-sample allocation not given. Samples analyzed were those drawn on day 63 after the first vaccine or placebo injection. Wuhan-strain spike was delivered by a replication-incompetent Ad26 vector. Deletions cut 4 bases from V and 2 bases from J, with 12 bases between. Germline V CDR1 and CDR2: SGHTS, YDEGEE. The CDR3 spans 14 residues. The chain uses TRBV5-8 and TRBJ1-2; D ambiguous. The starting material was peripheral blood, obtained in a trial of Ad26.COV2.S vaccine versus placebo. The TCR comes from a person aged 18-60 years who received the Ad26.COV2.S COVID-19 vaccine or a placebo. CDR3 sequence: CASSLPGGNYGYTF. CDR3 DNA: TGTGCCAGCAGCCTACCCGGAGGGAACTATGGCTACACCTTC.